The 20 T cell receptor beta chains in this list originate from one sample, sequenced in a study of blood T cell repertoires in COVID-19. Assay: immunoSEQ multiplex PCR; the TCRdb copy retains only in-frame clones and omits some. Among around 130,000 clones listed, roughly nine tenths were seen once. Sequenced sample: peripheral blood. These receptors came from a man between 45 and 60 years old with active COVID-19.

V usage is TRBV5-8 and J usage is TRBJ2-5, with 8 bases matching TRBD1. Germline assignment: CDR1 SGHTS and CDR2 YDEGEE. This CDR3 is built from 15 residues. V shed 2 bases and J 5 bases; nucleotides not matched to a gene: 8. Here the CDR3 reads CASSLLRTGPETQYF. The CDR3 DNA reads as TGTGCCAGCAGCTTACTCCGGACAGGGCCGGAGACCCAGTACTTC. The full variable domain, rest sourced from reference TRBV5-8 and TRBJ2-5, is EAGVTQSPTHLIKTRGQQATLRCSPISGHTSVYWYQQALGLGLQFLLWYDEGEERNRGNFPPRFSGRQFPNYSSELNVNALELEDSALYLCASSLLRTGPETQYFGPGTRLLVL.

In this sample, this clone turned up once. This chain links TRBV6-5 with TRBJ2-2; a weak D match, TRBD1 (6 bases). The V and J ends lost 6 bases and 0 bases respectively, with 8 bases between them. The CDR3 is 14 amino acids. The germline V gene encodes CDR1 MNHEY and CDR2 SVGAGI. The CDR3, as DNA: TGTGCCAGCAGAAGACAGGCGAACACCGGGGAGCTGTTTTTT. This encodes CASRRQANTGELFF.

V is TRBV21-1 and J is TRBJ1-2; the table's D call, TRBD1, was not checked against the DNA. TRBV21-1 is recorded as a pseudogene. This CDR3 region has 15 residues. The chain's CDR3 is CASSKGRGRGLSYTF. CDR3 coding DNA: TGTGCCAGCAGCAAGGGGAGGGGCAGGGGGCTCAGCTACACCTTC.

The CDR3 coding sequence is TGCGCCAGCAGCCAAGCGCAGGGACAGACAATCCGGGGCGGGGAGCTGTTTTTT. Translated: CASSQAQGQTIRGGELFF. The V call is TRBV4-1, the J call TRBJ2-2; the match to TRBD1 covers 7 bases. Trimming at V came to 1 base and at J to 7 bases, leaving 15 bases not matched to a gene. Germline lookup yields CDR1 MGHRA and CDR2 YSYEKL. The length of the CDR3 is 18 residues.

The chain recombines TRBV2 with TRBJ1-5, with D hard to call. Germline V lookup: CDR1 SNHLY, CDR2 FYNNEI. V was trimmed by 3 bases and J by 4 bases, leaving 13 bases between them. The CDR3 loop spans 15 amino acids. CDR3 sequence (DNA): TGTGCCAGCAGTGATTCGCGGGTTACGAATCAGCCCCAGCATTTT. Protein sequence: CASSDSRVTNQPQHF.

The chain is built from TRBV4-1 and TRBJ1-6; 8 bases match TRBD1. Germline-derived CDR1 and CDR2 are MGHRA and YSYEKL. V was clipped by 6 bases and J by 5 bases; unmatched bases: 9. This CDR3 is built from 16 residues. This CDR3 reads CASRLSPGQDNSPLHF. The DNA for the CDR3 is TGCGCCAGCAGACTCTCCCCGGGACAGGATAATTCACCCCTCCACTTT.

The chain carries TRBV4-2 and TRBJ2-3; D perhaps matches TRBD2 (6 bases). V lost 0 bases and J lost 4, with 14 bases in between. The length of the CDR3 is 16 residues. Germline lookup yields CDR1 LGHNA and CDR2 YNFKEQ. CDR3 sequence: CASSQDVGLGPDTQYF. For the CDR3, the DNA is TGTGCCAGCAGCCAAGATGTGGGACTGGGCCCAGATACGCAGTATTTT.

The V call is TRBV28, the J call TRBJ2-1; 7 bases map to TRBD1. This CDR3 is built from 17 residues. CDR1 is MDHEN and CDR2 is SYDVKM in the germline V gene. V was pared by 6 bases and J by 2 bases, with 13 bases of the junction left unmatched. The CDR3 nucleotides read TGTGCCAGCAGCTACTACACAGGGGCCTTGACCTACAATGAGCAGTTCTTC. Translating it yields CASSYYTGALTYNEQFF.

This chain links TRBV12-3 or TRBV12-4 with TRBJ1-5; D remains unclear. The CDR3 spans 13 residues. The V gene lost 3 bases and the J gene lost 3 bases, with 6 bases spanning the gap. The CDR3 region has the DNA TGTGCCAGCAGTTTTAGCGCCAATCAGCCCCAGCATTTT. This gives the protein CASSFSANQPQHF.

The table lists this clone with a count of one. This chain uses TRBV5-1 with TRBJ2-2; D remains ambiguous. Looked up from germline, CDR1 is SGHRS and CDR2 is YFSETQ. The CDR3 totals 17 residues. V shed 4 bases and J shed 0 bases, with 16 bases lying between them. The CDR3, as DNA: TGCGCCAGCAGCAGAACAGCAATCTCCGCGAACACCGGGGAGCTGTTTTTT. Amino acids: CASSRTAISANTGELFF.

The rearrangement uses TRBV9 and TRBJ2-3; 7 nucleotides line up with TRBD1. The J segment lost 0 bases and the V segment lost 4 bases, leaving 8 bases of the junction unmatched. CDR3 size: 16 residues. Per germline, CDR1 SGDLS and CDR2 YYNGEE. CDR3 DNA: TGTGCCAGCAGCATGGATCTGACAGGGAGCACAGATACGCAGTATTTT. Amino acid sequence: CASSMDLTGSTDTQYF.

The chain combines TRBV6-2 or TRBV6-3 with TRBJ2-1; 8 bases map to TRBD1. This CDR3 is built from 16 residues. Germline V gives CDR1 MNHEY, CDR2 SVGEGT. The V segment lost 4 bases and the J segment 2 bases; nucleotides outside the gene matches: 7. CDR3 DNA sequence: TGTGCCAGCAGTTCGGGCGGGACAGGACCCTACAATGAGCAGTTCTTC. Its protein is CASSSGGTGPYNEQFF.

The J gene is TRBJ1-1, the V gene TRBV6-5; 7 positions agree with TRBD1. V was pared by 6 bases and J by 7 bases, with 14 bases of the junction left unmatched. This CDR3 comprises 15 residues. Looked up from germline, CDR1 is MNHEY and CDR2 is SVGAGI. This chain's CDR3 is CASRKFPGQPSEAFF. The CDR3 DNA reads TGTGCCAGCAGGAAATTTCCGGGACAGCCGAGTGAAGCTTTCTTT.

This clone was found a few times. The chain is built from TRBV3-1 (or the pseudogene TRBV3-2) and TRBJ1-2; no firm D call. The V and J ends lost 0 bases and 3 bases respectively, with 11 bases between them. Germline CDR1 reads LGHDT; CDR2 reads YNNKEL (reference sequence). CDR3 length: 15 residues. The CDR3 here is CASSQDAMAHYGYTF. CDR3 coding DNA: TGTGCCAGCAGCCAAGATGCCATGGCCCACTATGGCTACACCTTC.

The J gene is TRBJ2-7, the V gene TRBV10-3, with D perhaps matching TRBD1 (5 bases). The CDR3 sequence is 12 residues long. CDR1 is ENHRY, CDR2 SYGVKD, per germline. The ends were cut back, 4 bases at V and 5 bases at J, with 9 bases in the middle. CDR3 residues: CAISVRVDEQYV. The CDR3, as DNA: TGTGCCATCAGTGTCAGGGTGGACGAGCAGTACGTC.

This clone was detected only once. V and J are TRBV11-3 and TRBJ2-7; D is possibly TRBD2 (5 bases). Trimming pared 3 bases from V and 9 bases from J, leaving 15 bases between. The CDR3 spans 13 residues. The V gene's germline CDR1 is SGHNT and CDR2 YENEEA. The DNA for the CDR3 is TGTGCCAGCAGCTTTACTAGGTACGATGGGCAGTACGTC. Its translation is CASSFTRYDGQYV.

The chain is built from TRBV18 and TRBJ2-7; 8 nucleotides agree with TRBD1. The germline V gene has CDR1 KGHSH and CDR2 LQKENI. This CDR3 region has 13 residues. V trimming: 5 bases; J trimming: 6 bases; junction bases outside the gene matches: 6. The CDR3, as DNA: TGTGCCAGCTCAGTACGGGACAGGACCGAGCAGTACTTC. Encoded protein: CASSVRDRTEQYF.

The chain carries TRBV27 and TRBJ2-4, with 9 positions matching TRBD1. CDR1 and CDR2 from the germline V gene are MNHEY and SMNVEV (reference sequence). With V trimmed by 6 bases and J by 0 bases, 3 bases remained unmatched. The length of the CDR3 is 15 residues. The CDR3 loop is CASRTGGVAKNIQYF. CDR3 DNA sequence: TGTGCCAGCAGGACAGGGGGAGTAGCCAAAAACATTCAGTACTTC.

The rearrangement uses TRBV5-1 and TRBJ2-5, with D maybe TRBD1 (6 bases). Germline CDR1 reads SGHRS; CDR2 reads YFSETQ. V shed 0 bases and J shed 1 base, with 10 bases lying between them. The CDR3 is 15 residues long. Written as DNA, the CDR3 is TGCGCCAGCAGCTTGGACAGGGTAGGCCAAGAGACCCAGTACTTC. As protein: CASSLDRVGQETQYF.

The CDR3 region is CASSRQGQGSYNEQFF. CDR3 bases: TGTGCCAGCAGCCGGCAGGGGCAGGGCTCCTACAATGAGCAGTTCTTC. The chain is built from TRBV4-2 and TRBJ2-1, with D possibly matching TRBD1 (6 bases). There are 16 residues in the CDR3. Trimming took off 4 bases at V and 0 bases at J, with 13 bases between the two ends. The germline V gene encodes CDR1 LGHNA and CDR2 YNFKEQ.